This TCR beta chain was captured by sequencing in a study of early T cells in non-severe SARS-CoV-2 infection. The wider study: Sequenced material consisted of bulk RNA (from unsorted whole blood), and chains were unpaired.

Attached unique molecular identifiers marked individual cDNA molecules. Each CDR3 protein is one row after TCRdb ran MiXCR on the 5' RACE reads. The table has 50,000 to 60,000 distinct CDR3 sequences, around 12% seen once; the top ten hold roughly 1.4%. This clonotype was counted ten times or more. The CDR3 sequence is 14 residues long. V gave up 8 bases and J gave up 4 bases, with 17 bases separating them. CDR1 and CDR2 from the germline V gene are MDHEN and SYDVKM. Material for sequencing was whole blood. This chain uses TRBV28 with TRBJ2-5; D tentatively reads TRBD1 or TRBD2 (6 bases each). This clonotype originated in an adult who was a healthcare worker with PCR-confirmed SARS-CoV-2 infection or an uninfected control (not recorded which). CDR3 sequence (DNA): TGTGCCAGCCTGGGGACGGAGGGGGTAGAGACCCAGTACTTC. As protein: CASLGTEGVETQYF. The complete variable domain, with remaining parts taken from reference TRBV28 and TRBJ2-5, reads DVKVTQSSRYLVKRTGEKVFLECVQDMDHENMFWYRQDPGLGLRLIYFSYDVKMKEKGDIPEGYSVSREKKERFSLILESASTNQTSMYLCASLGTEGVETQYFGPGTRLLVL.